This T cell receptor (beta chain) was captured in a study of regulatory T cells in long-lasting Graves disease. On the study more broadly: Antithyroid drugs had been taken under 3 months by newly diagnosed Graves' patients.

V was shortened by 0 bases and J by 2 bases, with 11 bases between the two germline ends. This CDR3 comprises 16 residues. Germline V CDR1 and CDR2: SGHTA, FQGNSA. Combining iRepertoire HTBI primers with Arm-PCR of CDR3 regions, the authors built TCR beta libraries. TCRdb reanalysed the multiplex PCR reads using MiXCR and keeps one entry per CDR3 protein. The repertoire consists of roughly 400,000 distinct CDR3 sequences, with 15% occurring once and the leading ten covering approximately 7.6%. In this sample, this clonotype turned up many times. Sample time point: newly diagnosed GD, antithyroid drugs for less than 3 months. TCR sequences were obtained from RNA taken from PBMCs. These same data were also listed under a study on T cells in Graves' hyperthyroidism and ophthalmopathy. As that report states: Exclusion of a patient resulted from uncontrolled infection, other autoimmune disease, pregnancy or lactation. The HTBI primer set served for first-round RT-PCR of the TCR CDR3.

J is TRBJ1-5 and V is TRBV7-2; D uncertain. The receptor comes from a middle-aged woman with Graves disease. This specimen was peripheral blood mononuclear cells (PBMCs), taken at new diagnosis, from a patient treated with antithyroid drugs. CDR3 nucleotide sequence: TGTGCCAGCAGCTTAGCTCGGGGTGATGGCAATCAGCCCCAGCATTTT. As protein: CASSLARGDGNQPQHF.